Below, one T cell receptor (beta chain) is given with its context. Antigen specificity is unknown. Regions amplified from RNA transcripts were the TCR beta CDR3 regions. The TCR CDR3 was amplified in a first-round RT-PCR using the HTBI primer set. TCRdb re-called the multiplex PCR reads through MiXCR, storing one row per CDR3 protein. The sample comprises 640,000 or so distinct CDR3 sequences, roughly 14% of which are singletons, and 3.5% to 4.5% rests with the top ten. The CDR3 is 14 amino acids. Unmatched junction bases numbered 9, after V lost 4 bases and J lost 8 bases. CDR1 is SGHTA, CDR2 FQGNSA, per germline. The sample originates from a study of T cells in Graves' hyperthyroidism and ophthalmopathy. The PBMCs studied were ones that came from 10 ml fresh peripheral blood. General study findings and limits: A model of 13 V-J pairs discriminated ophthalmopathy from stable hyperthyroidism. For ophthalmopathy, model prediction preceded onset by a median roughly 6.3 months.

Sequences were obtained from blood. The V call is TRBV7-2, the J call TRBJ1-2; 8 bases align to TRBD1. The origin of this receptor is a woman in her thirties or forties with Graves' ophthalmopathy. The CDR3 coding sequence is TGTGCCAGCAGCTCTTACGGGACAGGTCTAGGCTACACCTTC. Protein sequence: CASSSYGTGLGYTF. Full variable domain (rest looked up from reference TRBV7-2 and TRBJ1-2): GAGVSQSPSNKVTEKGKDVELRCDPISGHTALYWYRQSLGQGLEFLIYFQGNSAPDKSGLPSDRFSAERTGGSVSTLTIQRTQQEDSAVYLCASSSYGTGLGYTFGSGTRLTVV.